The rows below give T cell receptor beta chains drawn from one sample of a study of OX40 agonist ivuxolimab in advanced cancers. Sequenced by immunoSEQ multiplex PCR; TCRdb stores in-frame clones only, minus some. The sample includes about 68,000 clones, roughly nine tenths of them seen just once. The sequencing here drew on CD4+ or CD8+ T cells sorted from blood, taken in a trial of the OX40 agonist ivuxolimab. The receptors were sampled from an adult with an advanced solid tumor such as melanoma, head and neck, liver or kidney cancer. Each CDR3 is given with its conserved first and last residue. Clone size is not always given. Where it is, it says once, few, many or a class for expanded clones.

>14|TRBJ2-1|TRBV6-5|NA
CASNPASSYNEQFF
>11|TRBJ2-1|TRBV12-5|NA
CASGSSGEQFF
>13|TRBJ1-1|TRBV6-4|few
CASSEGRNTEAFF
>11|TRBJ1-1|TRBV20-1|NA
CSAGRGTEAFF
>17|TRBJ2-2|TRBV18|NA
CASSPIVTGPHTGELFF
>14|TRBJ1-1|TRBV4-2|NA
CASSRGQPNTEAFF
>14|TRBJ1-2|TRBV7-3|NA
CASSRDRGEDGYTF
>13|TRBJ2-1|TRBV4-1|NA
CASSPPGSNEQFF
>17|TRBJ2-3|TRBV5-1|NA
CASSLDVGGGSTDTQYF
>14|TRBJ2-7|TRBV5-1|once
CASSLREIGDEQYF
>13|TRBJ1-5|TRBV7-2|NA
CASSPSSNQPQHF
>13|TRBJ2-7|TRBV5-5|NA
CASSPAGPYEQYF
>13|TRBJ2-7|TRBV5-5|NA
CASSFFTTYEQYF
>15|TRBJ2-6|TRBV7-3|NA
CASSLQISGANVLTF
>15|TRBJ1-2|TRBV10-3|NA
CAIGFPGQGGYGYTF
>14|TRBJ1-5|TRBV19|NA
CASSIYRGRQPQHF
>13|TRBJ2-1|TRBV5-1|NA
CASSLVPYNEQFF
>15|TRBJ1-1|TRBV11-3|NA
CASSPIGGYYPEAFF
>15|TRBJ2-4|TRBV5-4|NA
CASSLRVGAKNIQYF
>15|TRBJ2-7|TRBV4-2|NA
CASSQDPRGSWEQYF
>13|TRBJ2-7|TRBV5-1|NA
CASSRDRRYEQYF
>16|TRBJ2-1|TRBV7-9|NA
CASSPRVSGIGNEQFF
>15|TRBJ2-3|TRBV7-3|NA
CASSPKSGDGDTQYF
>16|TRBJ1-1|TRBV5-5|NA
CASSLVVGTANTEAFF
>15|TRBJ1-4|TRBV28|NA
CASTQRGTGAEKLFF
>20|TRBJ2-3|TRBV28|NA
CASSLLFRGLAGGGTDTQYF
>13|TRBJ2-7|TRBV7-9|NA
CASRASGTYEQYF
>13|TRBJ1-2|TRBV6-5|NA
CASSRTGLLGYTF
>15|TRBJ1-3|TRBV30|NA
CAWSVWPGSGNTIYF
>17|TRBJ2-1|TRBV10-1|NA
CASSGVTSGRDYNEQFF
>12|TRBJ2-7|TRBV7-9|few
CASSSITGEQYF
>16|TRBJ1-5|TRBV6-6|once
CASRPDRDSSYQPQHF
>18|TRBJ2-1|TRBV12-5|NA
CASGSASGTSGILNEQFF